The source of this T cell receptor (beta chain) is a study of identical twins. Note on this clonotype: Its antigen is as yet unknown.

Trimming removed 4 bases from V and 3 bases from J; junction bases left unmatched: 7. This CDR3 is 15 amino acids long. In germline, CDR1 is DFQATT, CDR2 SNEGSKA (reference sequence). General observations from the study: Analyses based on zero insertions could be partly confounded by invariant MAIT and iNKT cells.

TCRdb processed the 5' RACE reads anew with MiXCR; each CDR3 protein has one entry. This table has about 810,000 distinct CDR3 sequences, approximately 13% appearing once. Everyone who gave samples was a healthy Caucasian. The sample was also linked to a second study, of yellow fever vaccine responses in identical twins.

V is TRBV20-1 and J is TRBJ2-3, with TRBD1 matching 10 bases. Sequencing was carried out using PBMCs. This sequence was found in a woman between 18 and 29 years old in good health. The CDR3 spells CSATTPGQGTDTQYF. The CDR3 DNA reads TGCAGTGCTACCACCCCGGGACAGGGGACAGATACGCAGTATTTT.